This T cell receptor (beta chain) was recorded in a study of vaccination and CD4 T cells after COVID-19. Sample share makes this clonotype medium-sized. The antigen is undetermined. Treatment given: approximately 10-day PBMC culture with coronavirus spike peptide pools or control peptides (ViraFEST assay). Cultured CD4+ T cell DNA was sequenced using the Oncomine TCR Beta short-read assay. TCRdb ran MiXCR on the PCR reads and lists one entry per CDR3 protein. The sample contains around 9,800 distinct CDR3 sequences, around 23% of which appear only once. The clonotype was recovered from a human donor who had recovered from COVID-19. The sample here was CD4+ T cells from blood, cultured in vitro, taken after SARS-CoV-2 vaccination.

CDR3 protein: CSASGDRSYEQYF. In nucleotides, the CDR3 is TGCAGTGCTAGCGGGGACAGATCCTACGAGCAGTACTTC. This chain links TRBV20-1 with TRBJ2-7, with 7 bases matching TRBD1. Trimming cost V 3 bases and J 1 base; bases outside gene matches: 3. Germline values: CDR1 DFQATT, CDR2 SNEGSKA (reference sequence). CDR3 length: 13 amino acids.